Listed below are T cell receptor beta chains from one sample, sequenced in a study of blood T cell repertoires in COVID-19. TCRdb's table, derived via immunoSEQ multiplex PCR, lists solely in-frame clones and lacks some. There are 60,000 to 95,000 clones in the sample; about nine tenths occur only once, and approximately 6.4% lies in the top ten. The sequenced sample consisted of peripheral blood. The origin of the receptors is a woman aged 45-65 years with acute or convalescent COVID-19. Each CDR3 is given with its conserved first and last residue. D genes are given only for firm matches. Expanded clones are given a class, and other clones once, few, many or no size at all.

d_call	v_call	j_call	clone_size	cdr3_aa	cdr3_nt
TRBD1	TRBV30	TRBJ1-1	.	CAWTRQGGTEAFF	TGTGCCTGGACAAGACAGGGAGGAACTGAAGCTTTCTTT
.	TRBV7-8	TRBJ1-3	.	CASSFRGASGNTIYF	TGTGCCAGCAGCTTCAGGGGTGCTTCTGGAAACACCATATATTTT
TRBD1	TRBV5-1	TRBJ2-5	once	CASSQGTGQETQYF	TGCGCCAGCAGCCAGGGGACAGGCCAAGAGACCCAGTACTTC
TRBD1	TRBV5-1	TRBJ1-1	.	CASSSGQMNTEAFF	TGCGCCAGCAGCTCGGGACAGATGAACACTGAAGCTTTCTTT
.	TRBV7-8	TRBJ1-3	.	CASSLGMTLSGNTIYF	TGTGCCAGCAGCTTAGGGATGACACTCTCTGGAAACACCATATATTTT
TRBD1	TRBV19	TRBJ2-7	.	CASSIGQGREQYF	TGTGCCAGTAGTATAGGACAGGGTCGCGAGCAGTACTTC
.	TRBV6-5	TRBJ2-5	.	CASSYRRQSQETQYF	TGTGCCAGCAGTTACCGTCGACAGAGTCAAGAGACCCAGTACTTC
.	TRBV12-3/TRBV12-4	TRBJ1-5	.	CASSLNDLRPQHF	TGTGCCAGCAGTTTGAACGACTTACGGCCCCAGCATTTT
.	TRBV7-9	TRBJ2-1	.	CASSFPQGRGDNEQFF	TGTGCCAGCAGCTTCCCCCAGGGGCGCGGAGACAATGAGCAGTTCTTC
.	TRBV12-3/TRBV12-4	TRBJ2-7	.	CASSLGRLYF	TGTGCCAGCAGTTTAGGGCGGCTGTACTTC
.	TRBV24-1	TRBJ1-6	once	CATSDPIQGSYNSPLHF	TGTGCCACCAGTGATCCAATTCAGGGTTCCTATAATTCACCCCTCCACTTT
TRBD1	TRBV4-1	TRBJ1-1	.	CASSQVGQGAAFF	TGCGCCAGCAGCCAAGTGGGACAGGGTGCAGCTTTCTTT
.	TRBV4-1	TRBJ1-5	.	CASSQDATGAQPQHF	TGCGCCAGCAGCCAGGATGCTACGGGAGCCCAGCCCCAGCATTTT
TRBD1	TRBV7-9	TRBJ2-3	.	CASSNLRQGSQYF	TGTGCCAGCAGCAACCTTCGACAGGGTTCGCAGTATTTT
.	TRBV27	TRBJ2-7	.	CASSLGAYEQYF	TGTGCCAGCAGCTTAGGGGCTTACGAGCAGTACTTC
.	TRBV5-4	TRBJ1-2	.	CASSPETEIYGYTF	TGTGCCAGCAGCCCCGAGACGGAGATCTATGGCTACACCTTC
TRBD1	TRBV5-1	TRBJ1-1	.	CASSPGDRGTLRPEAFF	TGCGCCAGCAGCCCGGGGGACAGGGGGACACTCCGCCCTGAAGCTTTCTTT
.	TRBV10-3	TRBJ1-2	.	CAINQGSGYTF	TGTGCCATCAATCAGGGGAGCGGCTACACCTTC
.	TRBV11-2	TRBJ1-6	once	CASSLEPGGSNSPLHF	TGTGCCAGCAGCTTGGAGCCCGGGGGATCCAATTCACCCCTCCACTTT
TRBD1	TRBV24-1	TRBJ1-2	.	CAAQLRTGGYGYTF	TGTGCCGCCCAGTTAAGGACAGGGGGCTATGGCTACACCTTC
TRBD1	TRBV27	TRBJ1-1	.	CASSLGGMNTEAFF	TGTGCCAGCAGTCTAGGGGGCATGAACACTGAAGCTTTCTTT
.	TRBV3-1/TRBV3-2	TRBJ1-1	.	CASSLLTGNTEAFF	TGTGCCAGCAGCCTACTCACAGGGAACACTGAAGCTTTCTTT
TRBD1	TRBV5-1	TRBJ1-1	.	CASSPGTGQTEAFF	TGCGCCAGCAGCCCGGGGACAGGACAAACTGAAGCTTTCTTT
TRBD1	TRBV6-4	TRBJ1-2	.	CASSDSIGTGFGYTF	TGTGCCAGCAGTGACTCGATAGGGACAGGGTTCGGCTACACCTTC
.	TRBV12-1	TRBJ1-3	.	CASSFVDSSGNTIYF	TGTGCCAGCAGCTTTGTGGACAGCTCTGGAAACACCATATATTTT
.	TRBV6-5	TRBJ2-7	few	CASSFTYGYEQYF	TGTGCCAGCAGTTTTACGTACGGGTACGAGCAGTACTTC
.	TRBV3-1/TRBV3-2	TRBJ1-1	.	CASSRYGGTEAFF	TGTGCCAGCAGCCGATACGGGGGGACTGAAGCTTTCTTT
.	TRBV5-1	TRBJ2-7	.	CASSGNGQTYEQYF	TGCGCCAGCAGCGGAAATGGACAGACCTACGAGCAGTACTTC
.	TRBV5-8	TRBJ2-5	.	CASSTRGAQTQYF	TGTGCCAGCAGCACAAGGGGCGCGCAGACCCAGTACTTC
TRBD1	TRBV6-5	TRBJ2-3	.	CASNQGAADTQYF	TGTGCCAGCAACCAGGGGGCCGCAGATACGCAGTATTTT
TRBD1	TRBV9	TRBJ2-7	.	CASSGTGGLIEQYF	TGTGCCAGCAGCGGGACAGGGGGACTGATCGAGCAGTACTTC
.	TRBV6-2/TRBV6-3	TRBJ2-1	.	CASSLLRGGNEQFF	TGTGCCAGCAGCCTTCTGCGGGGCGGGAATGAGCAGTTCTTC
.	TRBV4-2	TRBJ1-1	.	CASSQVSVDTEAFF	TGTGCCAGCAGCCAAGTTTCCGTAGACACTGAAGCTTTCTTT